This T cell receptor (beta chain) was recovered during a study of breast tumors, draining lymph nodes, adjacent tissues. General observations from the study: Tumor and nontumor repertoires were significantly more similar in luminal-like than in basal-like breast cancer. Tumors had less TCR diversity than lymph nodes, more than nontumor tissue. Findings are consistent with lymph node origin and intratumoral expansion of most tumor T cells.

Samples came from axillary lymph nodes draining the breast cancer. Of note for this clonotype: Antigen specificity is unknown.

CDR1 and CDR2 from the germline V gene are MNHEY and SVGAGI. With 2 bases clipped from V and 8 bases from J, the junction kept 0 bases outside the gene matches. CDR3 size: 12 residues. Each CDR3 protein gets one entry after TCRdb re-called the multiplex PCR reads with MiXCR. The sample lists some 130,000 distinct CDR3 sequences; around 20% were seen once. This TCR was sampled from a female donor with breast cancer. Some clones in this sample may be carry-over from other donors' samples. This chain uses TRBV6-5 with TRBJ2-4, with 7 bases lining up with TRBD2. The source material was axillary lymph node tissue. The CDR3 spells CASSYRGDIQYF. CDR3 in DNA: TGTGCCAGCAGTTACCGGGGGGACATTCAGTACTTC.